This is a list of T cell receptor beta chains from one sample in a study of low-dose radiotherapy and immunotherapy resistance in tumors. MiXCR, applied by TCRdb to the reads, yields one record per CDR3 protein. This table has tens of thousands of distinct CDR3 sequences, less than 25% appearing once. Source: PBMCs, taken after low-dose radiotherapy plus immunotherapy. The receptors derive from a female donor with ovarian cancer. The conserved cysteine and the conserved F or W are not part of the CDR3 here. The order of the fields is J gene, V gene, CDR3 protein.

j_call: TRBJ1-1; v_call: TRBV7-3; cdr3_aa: ASSVQGQGTEAF
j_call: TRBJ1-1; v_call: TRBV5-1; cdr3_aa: ASSFLAGETEAF
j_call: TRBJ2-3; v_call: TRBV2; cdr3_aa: ASSEVMGTSGKYTDTQY
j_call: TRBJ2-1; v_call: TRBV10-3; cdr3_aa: ATSSPPENNEQF
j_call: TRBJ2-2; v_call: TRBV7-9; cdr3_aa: ASSPLGSGGELF
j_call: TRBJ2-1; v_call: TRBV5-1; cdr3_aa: ASSPGQENNEQF
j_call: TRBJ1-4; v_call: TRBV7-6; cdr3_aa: ASSSTGLGTEKLF
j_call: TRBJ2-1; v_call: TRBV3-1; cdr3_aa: ASSPDRGDEQF
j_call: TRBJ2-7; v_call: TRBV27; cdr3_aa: ASSLGGRVAYEQY
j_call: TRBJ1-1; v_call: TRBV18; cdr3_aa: ASSPGQNTEAF
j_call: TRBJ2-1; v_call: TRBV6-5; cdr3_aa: ASSRTGVSSYNEQF
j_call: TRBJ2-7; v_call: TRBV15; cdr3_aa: ATSRDPTSGGRQY
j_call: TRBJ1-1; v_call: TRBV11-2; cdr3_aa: ASSRRENTEAF
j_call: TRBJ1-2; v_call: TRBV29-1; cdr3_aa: SAGDGYGYT
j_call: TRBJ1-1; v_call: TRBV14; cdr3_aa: ASSQDQGQGGAF
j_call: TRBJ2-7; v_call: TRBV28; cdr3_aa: ASSWAGGKSPYEQY
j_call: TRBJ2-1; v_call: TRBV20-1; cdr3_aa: SATRTGGNEQF
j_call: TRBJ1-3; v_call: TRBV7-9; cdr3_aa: ASRKLAASGNTIY
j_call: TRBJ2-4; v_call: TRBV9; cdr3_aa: ASSVEGFGRDIQY
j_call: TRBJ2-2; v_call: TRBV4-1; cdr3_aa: ASSPTTGELF
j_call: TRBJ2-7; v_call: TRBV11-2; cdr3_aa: ASSREPYEQY
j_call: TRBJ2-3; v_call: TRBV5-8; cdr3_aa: ASSLGQDQDTQY
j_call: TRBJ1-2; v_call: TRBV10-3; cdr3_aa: AISEKGLIGGYT
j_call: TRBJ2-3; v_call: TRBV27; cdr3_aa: ASSLDGRSTDTQY
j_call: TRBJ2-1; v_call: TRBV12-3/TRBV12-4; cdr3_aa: ASSLARGSYNEQF
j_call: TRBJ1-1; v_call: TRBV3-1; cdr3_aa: ASSQAGSNTEAF
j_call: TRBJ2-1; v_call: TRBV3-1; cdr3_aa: ASSRHGTSGYNEQF
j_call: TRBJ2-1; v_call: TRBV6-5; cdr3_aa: ASRSGSGNEQF
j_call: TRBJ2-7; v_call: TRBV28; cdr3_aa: ASSSAGGGTSYEQY
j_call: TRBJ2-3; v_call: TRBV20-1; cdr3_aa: SASPLGPTDTQY
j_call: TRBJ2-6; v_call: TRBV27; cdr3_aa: ASSLAGAGSGANVLT
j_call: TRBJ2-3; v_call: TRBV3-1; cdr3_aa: ASSQRGWAPSTDTQY
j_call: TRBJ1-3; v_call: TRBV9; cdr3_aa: ASSSGGPARNTIY
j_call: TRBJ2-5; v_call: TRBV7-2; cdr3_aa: ASSLYGKQETQY
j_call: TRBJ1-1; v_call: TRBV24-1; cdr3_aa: ATSDPTTIDRVSENTEAF
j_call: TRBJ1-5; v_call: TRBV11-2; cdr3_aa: ASSLGTGRDQPQH
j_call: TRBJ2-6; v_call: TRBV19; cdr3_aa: ASSPIRGPGANVLT
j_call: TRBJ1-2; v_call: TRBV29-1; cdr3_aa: SVAGTGYYGYT
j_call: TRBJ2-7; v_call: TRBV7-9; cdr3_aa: ASSFGLAGSSYEQY
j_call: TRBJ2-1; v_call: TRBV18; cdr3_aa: ASSPPRTGGYNEQF
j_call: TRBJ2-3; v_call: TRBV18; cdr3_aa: ASSLQGDTQY
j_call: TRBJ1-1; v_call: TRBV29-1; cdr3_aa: SVATGITNTEAF
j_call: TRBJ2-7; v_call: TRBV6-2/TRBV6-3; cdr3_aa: ASRLAGVSYEQY
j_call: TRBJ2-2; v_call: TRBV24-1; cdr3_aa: ATSAGRGNTGELF
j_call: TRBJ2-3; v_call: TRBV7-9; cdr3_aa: ASRDGSTDTQY
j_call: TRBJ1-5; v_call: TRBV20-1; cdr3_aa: SARGGGGSYSNQPQH
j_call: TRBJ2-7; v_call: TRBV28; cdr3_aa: ASRPSTGGRYEQY
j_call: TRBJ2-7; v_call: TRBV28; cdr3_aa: ASSPGGSYEQY
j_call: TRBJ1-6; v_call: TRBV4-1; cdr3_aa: ASSQAGDALYLH
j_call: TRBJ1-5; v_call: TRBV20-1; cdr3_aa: SARVAGRYPYWYQPQH
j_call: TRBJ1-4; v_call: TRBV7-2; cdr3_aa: ASSLSGAGEKLF
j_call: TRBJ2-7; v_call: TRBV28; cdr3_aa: ASSPRAGVSSGAGETHEQY
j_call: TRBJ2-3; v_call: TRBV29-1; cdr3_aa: SVESTDTQY
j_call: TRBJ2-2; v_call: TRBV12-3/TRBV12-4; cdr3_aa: ASTDRGWTGELF
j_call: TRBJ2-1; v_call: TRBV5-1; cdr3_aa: ASSLANLGANEQF
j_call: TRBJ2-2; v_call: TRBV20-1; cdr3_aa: SAPDGTLGNTGELF
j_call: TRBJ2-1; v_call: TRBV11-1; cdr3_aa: AIRGYQAEQF
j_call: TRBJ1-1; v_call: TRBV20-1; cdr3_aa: SALWGSTEAF
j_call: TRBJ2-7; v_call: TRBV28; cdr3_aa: ASSSPPRDGEQY
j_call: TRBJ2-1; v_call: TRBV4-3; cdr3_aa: ASSQDRTSGPYNEQF